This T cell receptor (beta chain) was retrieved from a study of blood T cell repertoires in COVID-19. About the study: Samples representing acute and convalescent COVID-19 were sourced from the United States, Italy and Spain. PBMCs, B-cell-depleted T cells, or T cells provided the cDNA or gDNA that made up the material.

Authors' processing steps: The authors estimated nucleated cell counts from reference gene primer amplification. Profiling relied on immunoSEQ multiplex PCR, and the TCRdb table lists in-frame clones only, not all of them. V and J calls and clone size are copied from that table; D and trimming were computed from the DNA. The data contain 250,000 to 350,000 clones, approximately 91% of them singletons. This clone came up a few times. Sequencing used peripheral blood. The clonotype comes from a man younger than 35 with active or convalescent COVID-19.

CDR3 in DNA: TGTGCCAGCTCTTCAGACAGCTATGGCTACACCTTC. The encoded protein is CASSSDSYGYTF. This chain uses TRBV18 with TRBJ1-2; D possibly corresponds to TRBD1 (5 bases). The CDR3 loop spans 12 amino acids. The germline CDR1 and CDR2 sequences are KGHSH and LQKENI. The V and J ends lost 6 bases and 4 bases respectively, with 9 bases between them.